The 12 T cell receptor beta chains below come from one sample, sequenced in a study of radiotherapy plus CTLA-4 blockade in lung cancer. The assay was immunoSEQ multiplex PCR, and TCRdb's table has in-frame clones only and misses some. The table shows 85,000 to 120,000 clones, with approximately 81% occurring only once. Material: peripheral blood, obtained from a patient treated with radiotherapy plus ipilimumab. Receptors were obtained from a human donor with non-small cell lung cancer that progressed on radiotherapy plus ipilimumab. Some clones in this sample may be carry-over from other donors' samples.

This clone was seen once. V gene TRBV5-5 combines with J gene TRBJ1-2, with D tentatively TRBD1 (6 bases). This CDR3 is built from 13 residues. In germline, CDR1 is SGHKS, CDR2 YYEKEE (reference sequence). V was pared by 4 bases and J by 4 bases, with 11 bases between. The CDR3 loop is CASSIDRSYGYTF. In DNA form, the CDR3 reads TGTGCCAGCAGCATTGACAGGAGCTATGGCTACACCTTC.

This rearrangement joins TRBV7-2 to TRBJ1-5; D is possibly TRBD1 (6 bases). With 5 bases removed from V and 5 bases from J, the gap between germline ends came to 16 bases. This CDR3 region has 15 residues. Germline assignment: CDR1 SGHTA and CDR2 FQGNSA. CDR3 loop: CASSPVAGGDQPQHF. The CDR3 DNA follows: TGTGCCAGCAGCCCCGTAGCGGGGGGCGATCAGCCCCAGCATTTT.

The chain has TRBV7-3 and TRBJ1-3; D gene ambiguous. The CDR3 has 18 residues. Trimming stripped 1 base from V and 4 bases from J, with 20 bases between. Germline CDR1 reads SGHTA; CDR2 reads FQGTGA. CDR3 sequence (DNA): TGTGCCAGCAGCTTAAGATTTCGACACACTGGGAGGGGAAACACCATATATTTT. Translation gives CASSLRFRHTGRGNTIYF.

There are a few counts of this clone. V and J are TRBV10-3 and TRBJ2-7; TRBD1 aligns across 8 bases. Germline V gene lookup returns CDR1 ENHRY and CDR2 SYGVKD. After removal of 6 bases from V and 9 bases from J, the junction contained 16 bases not matched to a gene. This CDR3 region has 15 residues. CDR3 DNA sequence: TGTGCCATCAGAGCTTCCGGGACAGGCCATTGGGGGCAGTACTTC. This codes for CAIRASGTGHWGQYF.

CDR3 nucleotide sequence: TGTGCCAGCAGTCCCCTCTGGACAGACAACTCTGGAAACACCATATATTTT. It is translated as CASSPLWTDNSGNTIYF. V and J are TRBV28 and TRBJ1-3; a possible D gene is TRBD1 (6 bases). CDR1 and CDR2 from the germline V gene are MDHEN and SYDVKM. The CDR3 is made up of 17 amino acids. Trimming removed 5 bases from V and 0 bases from J, with 17 bases in between.

The CDR3 reads CASSLDFGGETEAFF. In DNA, the CDR3 is TGTGCCAGCAGCTTAGACTTTGGCGGAGAAACTGAAGCTTTCTTT. The chain couples TRBV11-2 to TRBJ1-1; D is undetermined. The CDR3 is made up of 15 amino acids. Germline V gives CDR1 SGHAT, CDR2 FQNNGV. The V end was cut by 0 bases, the J end by 5 bases, with 13 bases between. The full variable domain, with the rest looked up from reference TRBV11-2 and TRBJ1-1, is EAGVAQSPRYKIIEKRQSVAFWCNPISGHATLYWYQQILGQGPKLLIQFQNNGVVDDSQLPKDRFSAERLKGVDSTLKIQPAKLEDSAVYLCASSLDFGGETEAFFGQGTRLTVV.

This chain links TRBV7-9 with TRBJ2-7, with D possibly being TRBD2 (6 bases). Trimming pared 5 bases from V and 0 bases from J, leaving 20 bases between. CDR1 and CDR2 from the germline V gene are SEHNR and FQNEAQ (reference sequence). The CDR3 is 17 residues long. DNA of the CDR3: TGTGCCAGCAGCCCCGGGGCGGGAAGGGGACGCTCCTACGAGCAGTACTTC. Translation gives CASSPGAGRGRSYEQYF.

This clone was seen a single time. The J gene is TRBJ1-4, the V gene TRBV10-3; 8 bases line up with TRBD1. CDR3 length: 12 residues. Germline V CDR1 and CDR2: ENHRY, SYGVKD. Unmatched junction bases numbered 4, after V lost 0 bases and J lost 16 bases. In nucleotides, the CDR3 is TGTGCCATCAGTGAGTCCGACAGGGGTCCGTTTTTT. Residues: CAISESDRGPFF.

This sequence joins TRBV12-5 and TRBJ2-7; TRBD1 aligns across 7 bases. The CDR3 length is 14 residues. The germline gives CDR1 LGHNT, CDR2 FRNRAP. The ends lost 4 bases at V and 2 bases at J; junction bases unmatched: 5. The CDR3 nucleotides are TGTGCTAGTGGTTACGGGGACAGCACCTACGAGCAGTACTTC. It is translated as CASGYGDSTYEQYF.

The chain has TRBV20-1 and TRBJ2-5, with D unclear. Trimming took 3 bases from V and 4 from J, leaving 6 bases between them. Germline V gives CDR1 DFQATT, CDR2 SNEGSKA (reference sequence). The CDR3 is 11 amino acids. In DNA form, the CDR3 reads TGCAGTGCTAGCGGAGTAGAGACCCAGTACTTC. Translating gives CSASGVETQYF.

This sequence joins TRBV30 and TRBJ2-1; TRBD2 matches 13 bases. Germline assignment: CDR1 GTSNPN and CDR2 SVGIG (reference sequence). V dropped 1 base and J dropped 7; count of bases not matched to a gene: 16. The CDR3 is made up of 19 amino acids. The CDR3 reads CAWSAIRTTLAGGRNEQFF. The CDR3 DNA follows: TGTGCCTGGAGTGCCATACGAACCACACTAGCGGGGGGGAGAAATGAGCAGTTCTTC.

V gene TRBV10-3 combines with J gene TRBJ2-6; no clear D gene. The germline CDR1 and CDR2 sequences are ENHRY and SYGVKD. The CDR3 totals 15 residues. Trimming stripped 2 bases from V and 4 bases from J, with 9 bases between. CDR3 DNA: TGTGCCATCAGTGAGCAGGCGGAAGGGGCCAACGTCCTGACTTTC. Encoded protein: CAISEQAEGANVLTF.